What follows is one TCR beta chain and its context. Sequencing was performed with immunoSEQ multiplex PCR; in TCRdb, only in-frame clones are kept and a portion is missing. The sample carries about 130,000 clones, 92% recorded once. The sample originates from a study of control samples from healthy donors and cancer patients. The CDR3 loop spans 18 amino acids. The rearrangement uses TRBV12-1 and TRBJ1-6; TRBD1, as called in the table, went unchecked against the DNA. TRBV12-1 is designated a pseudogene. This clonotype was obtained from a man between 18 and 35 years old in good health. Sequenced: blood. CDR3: CASSLVRQINSYNSPLHF. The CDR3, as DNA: TGTGCCAGCAGCTTAGTGAGACAGATAAATTCCTATAATTCACCCCTCCACTTT.